This T cell receptor (beta chain) was retrieved from a study of blood T cell repertoires in COVID-19. The ends lost 4 bases at V and 4 bases at J; junction bases unmatched: 5. The CDR3 extends over 14 amino acids. From germline, CDR1 is SGHRS and CDR2 YFSETQ. The protocol was immunoSEQ multiplex PCR, while the TCRdb copy is restricted to in-frame clones and leaves out a portion. The sample has 500,000 to 600,000 clones, roughly 91% seen once. The chain combines TRBV5-1 with TRBJ2-1, with 7 bases identical to TRBD1. Sequenced material: peripheral blood. The sequence came from a woman aged 45-59 years with COVID-19, enrolled during active disease. This chain's CDR3 is CASSTGDGYNEQFF. The CDR3 DNA sequence: TGCGCCAGCAGCACAGGGGACGGATACAATGAGCAGTTCTTC.